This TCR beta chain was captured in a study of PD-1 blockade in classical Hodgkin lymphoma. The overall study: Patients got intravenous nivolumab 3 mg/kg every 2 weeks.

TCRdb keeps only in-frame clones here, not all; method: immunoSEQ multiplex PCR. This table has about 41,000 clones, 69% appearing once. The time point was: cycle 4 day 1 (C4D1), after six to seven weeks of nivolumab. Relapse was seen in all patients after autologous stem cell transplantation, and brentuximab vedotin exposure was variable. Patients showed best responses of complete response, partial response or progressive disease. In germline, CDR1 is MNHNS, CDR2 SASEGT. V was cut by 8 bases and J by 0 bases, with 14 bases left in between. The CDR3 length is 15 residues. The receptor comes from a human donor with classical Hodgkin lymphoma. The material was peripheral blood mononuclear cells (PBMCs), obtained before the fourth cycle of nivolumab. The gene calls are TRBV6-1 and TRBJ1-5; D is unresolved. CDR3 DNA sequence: TGTGCCAGCCGAGGAACAGCCGATAGCAATCAGCCCCAGCATTTT. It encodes CASRGTADSNQPQHF.